Shown below are 2 T cell receptor beta chains from a single sample sequenced in a study of blood T cell repertoires in COVID-19. Assay: immunoSEQ multiplex PCR; the TCRdb copy retains only in-frame clones and omits some. The table records 260,000 or so clones, about 91% of them present only once. Sequencing was carried out using PBMCs or T cells enriched from blood (not recorded which). These receptors were collected from a woman aged 40 to 49 with acute COVID-19.

The chain joins TRBV24-1 to TRBJ2-1; possible D gene TRBD2, 5 bases. With 12 bases removed from V and 2 bases from J, the gap between germline ends came to 25 bases. The CDR3 loop spans 17 amino acids. Germline V gene sequence: CDR1 KGHDR, CDR2 SFDVKD. The CDR3 here is CASRLSGRDGPYNEQFF. DNA for the CDR3: TGTGCCTCCCGACTAAGCGGAAGGGATGGCCCCTACAATGAGCAGTTCTTC.

The count of this clone is one. This sequence joins TRBV3-1 (or the pseudogene TRBV3-2) and TRBJ1-1, with 8 bases identical to TRBD1. Germline V gene lookup returns CDR1 LGHDT and CDR2 YNNKEL (reference sequence). CDR3 size: 14 residues. V lost 5 bases to trimming and J lost 4 bases; unmatched junction nucleotides: 6. CDR3 nucleotide sequence: TGTGCCAGCAGCTTACAGGGGGGGATCACTGAAGCTTTCTTT. Translating gives CASSLQGGITEAFF.